A single sample is the source of the 27 T cell receptor beta chains below, sequenced in a study of identical twins. TCRdb independently ran MiXCR on the 5' RACE reads; one entry per CDR3 protein. The repertoire has approximately 210,000 distinct CDR3 sequences, around a tenth of them found once; the top ten carry 5.1%. Source material: memory (CD45RO+) T cells sorted from blood. These receptors were obtained from a woman aged 18-29 years in good health.

V usage is TRBV6-4 and J usage is TRBJ1-5; no firm D call. Germline CDR1 reads MRHNA; CDR2 reads SNTAGT. CDR3 size: 14 residues. Trimming shortened V by 6 bases and J by 7 bases, and 16 bases separated the two germline ends. CDR3 protein: CASRVRGGIQPQHF. In nucleotides, the CDR3 is TGTGCCAGCAGAGTCCGGGGAGGGATCCAGCCCCAGCATTTT.

This clonotype was picked up a small number of times. This chain uses TRBV9 with TRBJ1-3; D is undetermined. Germline CDR1 is SGDLS and CDR2 is YYNGEE. Trimming stripped 2 bases from V and 4 bases from J, with 10 bases between. The CDR3 consists of 14 residues. CDR3 in DNA: TGTGCCAGCAGCGTTGGCCGGTGGGGAAACACCATATATTTT. It codes for CASSVGRWGNTIYF.

The J gene is TRBJ2-1, the V gene TRBV20-1, with 11 bases aligning to TRBD2. The CDR3 has 17 residues. J lost 5 bases, V lost 1 base, and 10 bases had no gene match. CDR1 is DFQATT and CDR2 is SNEGSKA in the germline V gene (reference sequence). The CDR3 DNA reads TGCAGTGCTAGAGCCGATGCGCGGACTAGCGGGCACAATGAGCAGTTCTTC. Its protein product is CSARADARTSGHNEQFF.

V and J are TRBV15 and TRBJ2-7; 10 bases agree with TRBD2. The CDR3 loop spans 15 amino acids. Trimming cost V 2 bases and J 7 bases; bases outside gene matches: 8. Germline V gene lookup returns CDR1 LNHNV and CDR2 YYDKDF (reference sequence). The CDR3 region is CATSRLAGASGEQYF. CDR3 DNA sequence: TGTGCCACCAGCAGACTAGCGGGGGCCTCTGGAGAGCAGTACTTC.

This clonotype showed up just a few times. This chain links TRBV6-5 with TRBJ2-7; no reliable D call. Trimming pared 4 bases from V and 1 base from J, leaving 11 bases between. Germline CDR1 MNHEY, CDR2 SVGAGI. The CDR3 totals 14 residues. CDR3 nucleotides: TGTGCCAGCAGTTTAATCGGAGTTTCCTACGAGCAGTACTTC. Translated: CASSLIGVSYEQYF.

Only a few counts were recorded for this clonotype. This chain connects TRBV29-1 to TRBJ2-1; 7 nucleotides align to TRBD2. V was pared by 5 bases and J by 1 base, with 11 bases of the junction left unmatched. The CDR3 spans 16 residues. Germline V gene data show CDR1 as SQVTM and CDR2 as ANQGSEA. In nucleotides, the CDR3 is TGCAGCGTTCGAACTAGCGTTTCCCATTCCTACAATGAGCAGTTCTTC. This gives the protein CSVRTSVSHSYNEQFF.

This clonotype was seen only a few times. This sequence joins TRBV14 and TRBJ2-1; 7 nucleotides align to TRBD2. This CDR3 has 14 residues. Trimming at V came to 6 bases and at J to 10 bases, leaving 12 bases not matched to a gene. Germline-derived CDR1 and CDR2 are SGHDN and FVKESK. The CDR3 DNA reads TGTGCCAGCAGAGTATCAAGCGGGGTGGGAGAGCAGTTCTTC. It encodes CASRVSSGVGEQFF.

The rearrangement joins TRBV6-1 to TRBJ2-2, with 13 bases aligning to TRBD2. The CDR3 is 14 residues long. Trimming at V came to 6 bases and at J to 5 bases, leaving 0 bases not matched to a gene. From germline, CDR1 is MNHNS and CDR2 SASEGT. The CDR3 spells CASRLAGGTGELFF. Written as DNA, the CDR3 is TGTGCCAGCAGACTAGCGGGAGGGACCGGGGAGCTGTTTTTT.

At least ten counts were recorded for this clonotype. V is TRBV3-1 and J is TRBJ2-1; a weak D match, TRBD1 (5 bases). CDR1 is LGHDT, CDR2 YNNKEL, per germline (reference sequence). The CDR3 covers 15 residues. V was clipped by 6 bases and J by 1 base, with 13 bases between them. The CDR3 loop is CASRDTRVSYNEQFF. The DNA of the CDR3 is TGTGCCAGCAGGGACACCCGAGTATCCTACAATGAGCAGTTCTTC.

This clonotype has just a few counts. V and J are TRBV19 and TRBJ1-5; D ambiguous. The germline V gene encodes CDR1 LNHDA and CDR2 SQIVND (reference sequence). Trimming took off 3 bases at V and 2 bases at J, with 11 bases between the two ends. This CDR3 is built from 15 residues. The CDR3 region is CASSMKVRGNQPQHF. The CDR3 nucleotides read TGTGCCAGTAGTATGAAGGTTCGAGGCAATCAGCCCCAGCATTTT.

This clonotype was counted many times. V is TRBV27 and J is TRBJ1-2, with 8 positions matching TRBD1. The CDR3 loop spans 16 amino acids. V lost 6 bases, J lost 1 base, and 10 bases stayed unmatched. Per the germline V gene, CDR1 is MNHEY and CDR2 is SMNVEV (reference sequence). In nucleotides, the CDR3 is TGTGCCAGCAGCAGCACGGGACAGGTTCTTAACTATGGCTACACCTTC. Its translation is CASSSTGQVLNYGYTF.

This clonotype has at least ten counts. The genes are TRBV5-6 and TRBJ1-2, with TRBD1 as a possible D gene (5 bases). Germline V CDR1 and CDR2: SGHDT, YYEEEE. This CDR3 contains 12 residues. Trimming shortened V by 4 bases and J by 6 bases, and 10 bases separated the two germline ends. CDR3 loop: CASSVGPDGYTF. As DNA, the CDR3 is TGTGCCAGCAGCGTGGGACCCGATGGCTACACCTTC.

V is TRBV29-1 and J is TRBJ2-2; D call uncertain. Trimming removed 4 bases from V and 5 bases from J, with 8 bases in between. The CDR3 sequence is 12 residues long. Germline CDR1 reads SQVTM; CDR2 reads ANQGSEA. The CDR3 bases are TGCAGCGTTGTTCCCGGAACCGGGGAGCTGTTTTTT. It yields the protein CSVVPGTGELFF.

The table lists this clonotype with many counts. The rearrangement joins TRBV29-1 to TRBJ2-3; 11 positions agree with TRBD2. The length of the CDR3 is 15 residues. The ends lost 6 bases at V and 2 bases at J; junction bases unmatched: 7. Germline V gene sequence: CDR1 SQVTM, CDR2 ANQGSEA. The DNA for the CDR3 is TGCAGCGTCGCCGGGACTAGCGGTTACACAGATACGCAGTATTTT. This gives the protein CSVAGTSGYTDTQYF.

The V call is TRBV7-2, the J call TRBJ2-7; TRBD1 aligns across 7 bases. The germline gives CDR1 SGHTA, CDR2 FQGNSA. Germline trimming cut 5 bases from V and 3 bases from J; bases unmatched to any gene: 10. The CDR3 extends over 15 amino acids. The CDR3 loop is CASSPPQGIGYEQYF. The CDR3 coding sequence is TGTGCCAGCAGCCCCCCACAGGGGATTGGCTACGAGCAGTACTTC. Together with reference TRBV7-2 and TRBJ2-7, the CDR3 gives the full variable domain: GAGVSQSPSNKVTEKGKDVELRCDPISGHTALYWYRQSLGQGLEFLIYFQGNSAPDKSGLPSDRFSAERTGGSVSTLTIQRTQQEDSAVYLCASSPPQGIGYEQYFGPGTRLTVT.

The chain couples TRBV7-2 to TRBJ2-1, with D maybe TRBD2 (5 bases). The CDR3 contains 14 residues. The germline gives CDR1 SGHTA, CDR2 FQGNSA. Trimming removed 2 bases from V and 3 bases from J, with 8 bases in between. The CDR3 DNA follows: TGTGCCAGCAGCTTAATGGGAGTCTACAATGAGCAGTTCTTC. The encoded protein is CASSLMGVYNEQFF.

This chain links TRBV10-2 with TRBJ1-1; unclear D gene. V was trimmed by 6 bases and J by 0 bases, leaving 8 bases between them. The CDR3 runs to 13 residues. In germline, CDR1 is WSHSY, CDR2 SAAADI. CDR3 sequence reads: CASRDVMNTEAFF. The CDR3 DNA is TGCGCCAGCAGGGACGTTATGAACACTGAAGCTTTCTTT.

This clonotype has a count of ten or more. The genes are TRBV25-1 and TRBJ1-1, with 8 bases fitting TRBD1. The germline gives CDR1 MGHDK, CDR2 SYGVNS. The CDR3 is made up of 15 amino acids. Trimming took 1 base from V and 5 from J; bases not matched to a gene: 6. The CDR3 nucleotides read TGTGCCAGCAGTGAATCCGACAGGGGAAGGACTGAAGCTTTCTTT. Protein product: CASSESDRGRTEAFF.

This clonotype was seen a handful of times. The chain recombines TRBV6-5 with TRBJ1-1; no firm D call. This CDR3 has 14 residues. Germline V gives CDR1 MNHEY, CDR2 SVGAGI. V dropped 3 bases and J dropped 4 bases, with 12 bases sitting between them. The CDR3 region is CASSYRQTFTEAFF. CDR3 sequence (DNA): TGTGCCAGCAGTTATAGGCAGACTTTCACTGAAGCTTTCTTT.

The rearrangement uses TRBV7-2 and TRBJ2-1; D is unclear. V was clipped by 4 bases and J by 6 bases, with 7 bases between them. The CDR3 is 12 residues long. CDR1 and CDR2 (germline): SGHTA, FQGNSA. Written as DNA, the CDR3 is TGTGCCAGCAGCTCGGCGTTCAATGAGCAGTTCTTC. It specifies CASSSAFNEQFF.

This clonotype was observed at least ten times. The rearrangement uses TRBV12-3 or TRBV12-4 and TRBJ1-4, with D hard to call. Trimming stripped 0 bases from V and 5 bases from J, with 4 bases between. The CDR3 is 13 residues long. The CDR3 DNA follows: TGTGCCAGCAGTTTAGCAGTAAATGAAAAACTGTTTTTT. Translation gives CASSLAVNEKLFF.

This clonotype has ten or more counts. The chain combines TRBV11-2 with TRBJ2-1; D not resolved. Germline V gene lookup returns CDR1 SGHAT and CDR2 FQNNGV. The V end was cut by 1 base, the J end by 5 bases, with 6 bases between. The CDR3 totals 13 residues. The CDR3 nucleotides read TGTGCCAGCAGCTTAGTACCACACAATGAGCAGTTCTTC. Residues: CASSLVPHNEQFF.

The chain combines TRBV11-2 with TRBJ1-5; D remains unclear. The CDR3 length is 15 residues. The ends were cut back, 3 bases at V and 3 bases at J, with 12 bases in the middle. CDR1 SGHAT and CDR2 FQNNGV come from the germline V gene. The CDR3 here is CASSLTGEPNQPQHF. The CDR3 bases are TGTGCCAGCAGCTTGACCGGGGAGCCCAATCAGCCCCAGCATTTT.

The V call is TRBV19, the J call TRBJ1-1; 10 nucleotides match TRBD1. Per germline, CDR1 LNHDA and CDR2 SQIVND (reference sequence). The CDR3 spans 14 residues. Trimming at V came to 6 bases and at J to 9 bases, leaving 10 bases not matched to a gene. The CDR3: CASSRRDRGPQAFF. CDR3 nucleotide sequence: TGTGCCAGTAGCCGAAGGGACAGGGGACCCCAAGCTTTCTTT. The whole variable domain, filled in from reference TRBV19 and TRBJ1-1, reads DGGITQSPKYLFRKEGQNVTLSCEQNLNHDAMYWYRQDPGQGLRLIYYSQIVNDFQKGDIAEGYSVSREKKESFPLTVTSAQKNPTAFYLCASSRRDRGPQAFFGQGTRLTVV.

This clonotype was counted between two and nine times. V and J are TRBV3-1 and TRBJ1-1; D is possibly TRBD1 (6 bases). Germline CDR1 is LGHDT and CDR2 is YNNKEL (reference sequence). The CDR3 totals 13 residues. Trimming shortened V by 0 bases and J by 11 bases, and 13 bases separated the two germline ends. CDR3 nucleotides: TGTGCCAGCAGCCAAGATTGGGGGCGGAGTGCTTTCTTT. Residues: CASSQDWGRSAFF.

This clonotype was picked up a small number of times. The CDR3 nucleotides read TGTGCCAGCAGCTTAGGCCAGCAGACTGCTGAAGCTTTCTTT. It yields the protein CASSLGQQTAEAFF. The chain uses TRBV7-9 and TRBJ1-1; D is undetermined. Per the germline V gene, CDR1 is SEHNR and CDR2 is FQNEAQ (reference sequence). V was pared by 1 base and J by 6 bases, with 12 bases between. This CDR3 has 14 residues.

This clonotype was observed many times. V gene TRBV7-2 combines with J gene TRBJ2-4; D possibly corresponds to TRBD2 (6 bases). The CDR3 has 14 amino acids. Trimming took 5 bases from V and 6 from J, leaving 14 bases between them. Germline CDR1 and CDR2: SGHTA and FQGNSA. CDR3 in amino acids: CASSENRGSNIQYF. The CDR3 bases are TGTGCCAGCAGCGAAAACCGGGGGTCAAACATTCAGTACTTC.